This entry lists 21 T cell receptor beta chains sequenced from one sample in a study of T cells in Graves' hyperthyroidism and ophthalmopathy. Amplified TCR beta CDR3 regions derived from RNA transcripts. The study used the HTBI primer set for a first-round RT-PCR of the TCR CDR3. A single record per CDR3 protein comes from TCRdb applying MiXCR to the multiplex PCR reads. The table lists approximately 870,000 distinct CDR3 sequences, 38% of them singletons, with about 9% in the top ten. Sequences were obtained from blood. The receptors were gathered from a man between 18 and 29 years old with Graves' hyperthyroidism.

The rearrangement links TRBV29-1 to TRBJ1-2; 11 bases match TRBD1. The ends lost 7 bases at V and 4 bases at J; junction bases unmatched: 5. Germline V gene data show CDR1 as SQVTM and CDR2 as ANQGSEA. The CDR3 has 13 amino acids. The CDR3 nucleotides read TGCAGCGCCTGGACAGGGGGCGGCTATGGCTACACCTTC. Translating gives CSAWTGGGYGYTF. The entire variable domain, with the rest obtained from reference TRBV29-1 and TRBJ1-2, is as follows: SAVISQKPSRDICQRGTSLTIQCQVDSQVTMMFWYRQQPGQSLTLIATANQGSEATYESGFVIDKFPISRPNLTFSTLTVSNMSPEDSSIYLCSAWTGGGYGYTFGSGTRLTVV.

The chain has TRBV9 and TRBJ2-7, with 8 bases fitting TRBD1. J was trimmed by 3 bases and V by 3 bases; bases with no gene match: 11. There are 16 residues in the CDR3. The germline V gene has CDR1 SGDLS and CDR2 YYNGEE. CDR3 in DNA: TGTGCCAGCAGCGGATCAAGGACAGGGTACCTCTACGAGCAGTACTTC. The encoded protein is CASSGSRTGYLYEQYF. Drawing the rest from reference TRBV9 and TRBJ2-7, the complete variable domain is DSGVTQTPKHLITATGQRVTLRCSPRSGDLSVYWYQQSLDQGLQFLIQYYNGEERAKGNILERFSAQQFPDLHSELNLSSLELGDSALYFCASSGSRTGYLYEQYFGPGTRLTVT.

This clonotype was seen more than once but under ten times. The DNA of the CDR3 is TGTGCCAGCAGCTTGGGTGCGACAGGGGATACGGAGACCCAGTACTTC. Its protein is CASSLGATGDTETQYF. This rearrangement joins TRBV7-9 to TRBJ2-5, with TRBD1 matching over 8 bases. The V gene end was trimmed by 3 bases and the J gene end by 5 bases; junction bases not matched to a gene: 11. CDR1 SEHNR and CDR2 FQNEAQ come from the germline V gene (reference sequence). The CDR3 is made up of 16 amino acids.

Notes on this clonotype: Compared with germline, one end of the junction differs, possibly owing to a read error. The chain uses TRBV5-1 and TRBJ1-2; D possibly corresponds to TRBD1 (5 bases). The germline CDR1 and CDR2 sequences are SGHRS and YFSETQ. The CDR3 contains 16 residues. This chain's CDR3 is CASSQSADGTVYGHTF. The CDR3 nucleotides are TGCGCCAGCAGCCAATCCGCCGACGGGACGGTCTATGGCCACACCTTC.

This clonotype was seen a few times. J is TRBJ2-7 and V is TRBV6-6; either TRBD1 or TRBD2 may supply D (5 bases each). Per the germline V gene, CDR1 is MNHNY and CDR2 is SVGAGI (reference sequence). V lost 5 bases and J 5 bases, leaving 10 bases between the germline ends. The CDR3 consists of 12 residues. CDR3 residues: CASSGTEDEQYF. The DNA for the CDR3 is TGTGCCAGCAGTGGGACGGAGGACGAGCAGTACTTC.

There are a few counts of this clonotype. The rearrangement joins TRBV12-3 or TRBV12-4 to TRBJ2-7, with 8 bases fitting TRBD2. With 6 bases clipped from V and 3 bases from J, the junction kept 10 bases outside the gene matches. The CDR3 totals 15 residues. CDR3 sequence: CASSRSGSRDYEQYF. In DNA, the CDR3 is TGTGCCAGCAGCCGAAGCGGGAGCCGCGACTACGAGCAGTACTTC.

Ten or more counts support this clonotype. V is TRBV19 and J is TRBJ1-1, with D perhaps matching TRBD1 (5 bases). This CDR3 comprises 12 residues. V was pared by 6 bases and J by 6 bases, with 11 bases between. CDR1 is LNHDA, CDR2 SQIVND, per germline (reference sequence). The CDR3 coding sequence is TGTGCCAGTAGAAGCCGGGGACCTGAAGCTTTCTTT. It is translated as CASRSRGPEAFF.

In nucleotides, the CDR3 is TGTGCCAGCAGCCACGGGGACGGACCTAATGAAAAACTGTTTTTT. This translates into CASSHGDGPNEKLFF. The chain combines TRBV7-9 with TRBJ1-4, with D perhaps TRBD1 (5 bases). This CDR3 contains 15 residues. Germline V gene lookup returns CDR1 SEHNR and CDR2 FQNEAQ (reference sequence). Trimming stripped 5 bases from V and 3 bases from J, with 13 bases between.

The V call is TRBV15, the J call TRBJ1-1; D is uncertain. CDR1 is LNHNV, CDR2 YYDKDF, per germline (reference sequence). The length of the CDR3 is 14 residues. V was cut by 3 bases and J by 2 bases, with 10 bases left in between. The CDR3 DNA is TGTGCCACCAGCAGCCTGGACGGAAACACTGAAGCTTTCTTT. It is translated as CATSSLDGNTEAFF.

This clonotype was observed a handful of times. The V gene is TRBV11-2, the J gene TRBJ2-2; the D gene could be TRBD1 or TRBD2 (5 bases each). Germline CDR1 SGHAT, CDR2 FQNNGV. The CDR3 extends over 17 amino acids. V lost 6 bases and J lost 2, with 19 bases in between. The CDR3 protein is CASSFRAGTANTGELFF. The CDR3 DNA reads TGTGCCAGCAGTTTTAGAGCCGGGACCGCTAACACCGGGGAGCTGTTTTTT.

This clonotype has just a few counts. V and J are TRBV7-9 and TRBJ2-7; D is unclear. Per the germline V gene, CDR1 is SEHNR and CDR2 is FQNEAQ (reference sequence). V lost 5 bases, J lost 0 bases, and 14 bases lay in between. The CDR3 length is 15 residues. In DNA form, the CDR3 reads TGTGCCAGCAGCGCCACCCAGAAAGCCTCCTACGAGCAGTACTTC. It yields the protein CASSATQKASYEQYF.

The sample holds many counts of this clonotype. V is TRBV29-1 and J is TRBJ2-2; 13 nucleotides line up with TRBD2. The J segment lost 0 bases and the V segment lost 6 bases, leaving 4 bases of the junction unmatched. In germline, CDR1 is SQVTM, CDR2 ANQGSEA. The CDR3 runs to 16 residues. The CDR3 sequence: CSVRTSGGANTGELFF. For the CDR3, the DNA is TGCAGCGTGCGGACTAGCGGGGGCGCGAACACCGGGGAGCTGTTTTTT.

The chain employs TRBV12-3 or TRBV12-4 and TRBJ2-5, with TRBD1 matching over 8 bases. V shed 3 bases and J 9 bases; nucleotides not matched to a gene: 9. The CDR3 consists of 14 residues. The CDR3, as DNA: TGTGCCAGCAGTTTGTCAGGGGGCGGTCAGCCCCAGTACTTC. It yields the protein CASSLSGGGQPQYF.

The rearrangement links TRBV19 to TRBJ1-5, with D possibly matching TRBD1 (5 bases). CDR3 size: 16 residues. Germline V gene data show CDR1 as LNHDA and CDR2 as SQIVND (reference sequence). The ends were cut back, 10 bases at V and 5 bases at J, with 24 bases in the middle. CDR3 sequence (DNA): TGTGCCACCCAGGGCGACCCGATAGAGGACTATCAGCCCCAGCATTTT. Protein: CATQGDPIEDYQPQHF.

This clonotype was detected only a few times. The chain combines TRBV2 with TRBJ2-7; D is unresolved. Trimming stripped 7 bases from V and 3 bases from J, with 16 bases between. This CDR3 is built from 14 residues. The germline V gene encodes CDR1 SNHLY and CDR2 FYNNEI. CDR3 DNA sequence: TGTGCCAGCACGGCGGAAGCAGTAGACTACGAGCAGTACTTC. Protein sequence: CASTAEAVDYEQYF. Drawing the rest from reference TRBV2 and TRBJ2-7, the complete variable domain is EPEVTQTPSHQVTQMGQEVILRCVPISNHLYFYWYRQILGQKVEFLVSFYNNEISEKSEIFDDQFSVERPDGSNFTLKIRSTKLEDSAMYFCASTAEAVDYEQYFGPGTRLTVT.

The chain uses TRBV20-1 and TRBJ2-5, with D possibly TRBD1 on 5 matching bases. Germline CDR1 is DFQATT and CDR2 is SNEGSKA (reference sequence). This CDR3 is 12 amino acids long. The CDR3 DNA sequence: TGCAGCGGACAAGGACACGGAGAGACCCAGTACTTC. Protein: CSGQGHGETQYF.

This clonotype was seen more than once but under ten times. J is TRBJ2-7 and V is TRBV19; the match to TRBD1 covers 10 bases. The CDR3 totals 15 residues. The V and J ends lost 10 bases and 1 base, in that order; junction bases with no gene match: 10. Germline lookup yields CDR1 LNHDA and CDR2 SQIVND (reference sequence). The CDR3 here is CATSTPGQGSYEQYF. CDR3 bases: TGTGCCACTTCGACACCGGGACAGGGGTCCTACGAGCAGTACTTC.

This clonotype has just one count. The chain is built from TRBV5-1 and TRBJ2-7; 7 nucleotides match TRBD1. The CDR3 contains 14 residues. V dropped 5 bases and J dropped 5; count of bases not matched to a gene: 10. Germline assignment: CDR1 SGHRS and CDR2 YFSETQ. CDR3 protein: CASSMGQGVNEQYF. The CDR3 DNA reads TGCGCCAGCAGTATGGGGCAGGGGGTCAACGAGCAGTACTTC.

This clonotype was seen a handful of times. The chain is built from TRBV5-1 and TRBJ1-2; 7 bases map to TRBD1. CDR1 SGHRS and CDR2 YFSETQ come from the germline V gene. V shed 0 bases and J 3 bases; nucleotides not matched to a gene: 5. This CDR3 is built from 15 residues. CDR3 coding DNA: TGCGCCAGCAGCTTGGTCGGGGACAGCGACTATGGCTACACCTTC. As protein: CASSLVGDSDYGYTF.

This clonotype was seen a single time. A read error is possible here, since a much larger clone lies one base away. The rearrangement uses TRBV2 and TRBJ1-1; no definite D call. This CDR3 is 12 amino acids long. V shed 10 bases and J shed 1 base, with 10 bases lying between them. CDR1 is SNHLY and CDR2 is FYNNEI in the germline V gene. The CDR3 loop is CATPGRNTEAFF. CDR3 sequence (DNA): TGTGCCACCCCTGGGAGGAACACTGAAGCTTTCTTT. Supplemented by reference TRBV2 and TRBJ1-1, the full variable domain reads EPEVTQTPSHQVTQMGQEVILRCVPISNHLYFYWYRQILGQKVEFLVSFYNNEISEKSEIFDDQFSVERPDGSNFTLKIRSTKLEDSAMYFCATPGRNTEAFFGQGTRLTVV.

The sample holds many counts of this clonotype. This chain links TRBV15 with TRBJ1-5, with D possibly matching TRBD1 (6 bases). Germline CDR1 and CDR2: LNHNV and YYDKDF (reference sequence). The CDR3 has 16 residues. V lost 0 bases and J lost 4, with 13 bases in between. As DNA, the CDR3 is TGTGCCACCAGCAGAGATAATACAGGGAGGAATCAGCCCCAGCATTTT. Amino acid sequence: CATSRDNTGRNQPQHF.